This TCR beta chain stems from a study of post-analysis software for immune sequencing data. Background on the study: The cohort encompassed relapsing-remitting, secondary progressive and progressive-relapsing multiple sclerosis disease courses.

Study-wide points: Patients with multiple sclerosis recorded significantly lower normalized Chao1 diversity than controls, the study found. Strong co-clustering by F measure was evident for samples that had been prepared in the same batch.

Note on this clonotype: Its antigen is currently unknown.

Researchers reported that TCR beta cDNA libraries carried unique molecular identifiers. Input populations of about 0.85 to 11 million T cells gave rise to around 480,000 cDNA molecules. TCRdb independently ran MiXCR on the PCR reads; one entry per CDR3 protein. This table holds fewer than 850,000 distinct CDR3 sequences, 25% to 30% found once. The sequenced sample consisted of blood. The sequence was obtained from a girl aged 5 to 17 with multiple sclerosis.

The CDR3 reads CASREAGLSIDEQYF. Written as DNA, the CDR3 is TGCGCCAGCCGTGAAGCAGGGCTCTCGATCGACGAGCAGTACTTC. The V and J genes are TRBV5-1 and TRBJ2-7; weak D call: TRBD1 (5 bases). V was clipped by 7 bases and J by 5 bases, with 22 bases between them. The germline gives CDR1 SGHRS, CDR2 YFSETQ. This CDR3 is 15 amino acids long.